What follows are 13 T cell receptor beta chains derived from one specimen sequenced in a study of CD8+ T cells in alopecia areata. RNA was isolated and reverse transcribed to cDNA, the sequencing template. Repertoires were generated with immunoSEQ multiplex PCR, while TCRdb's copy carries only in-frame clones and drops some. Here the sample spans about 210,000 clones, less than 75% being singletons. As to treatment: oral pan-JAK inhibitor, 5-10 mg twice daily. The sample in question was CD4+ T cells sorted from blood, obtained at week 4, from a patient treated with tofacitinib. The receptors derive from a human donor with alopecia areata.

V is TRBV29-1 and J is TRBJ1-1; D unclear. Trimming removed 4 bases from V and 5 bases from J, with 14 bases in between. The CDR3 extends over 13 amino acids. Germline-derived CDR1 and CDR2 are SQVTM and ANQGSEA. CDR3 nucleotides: TGCAGCGTTGGGGCGGGGAGGGATACTGAAGCTTTCTTT. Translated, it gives CSVGAGRDTEAFF. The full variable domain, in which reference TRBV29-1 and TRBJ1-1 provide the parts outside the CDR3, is SAVISQKPSRDICQRGTSLTIQCQVDSQVTMMFWYRQQPGQSLTLIATANQGSEATYESGFVIDKFPISRPNLTFSTLTVSNMSPEDSSIYLCSVGAGRDTEAFFGQGTRLTVV.

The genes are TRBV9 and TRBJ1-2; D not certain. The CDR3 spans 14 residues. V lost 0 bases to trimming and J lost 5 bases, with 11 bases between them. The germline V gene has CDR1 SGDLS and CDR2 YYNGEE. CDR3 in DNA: TGTGCCAGCAGCGTAGCTCTGACGGAATATGGCTACACCTTC. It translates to CASSVALTEYGYTF. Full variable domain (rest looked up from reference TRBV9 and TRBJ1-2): DSGVTQTPKHLITATGQRVTLRCSPRSGDLSVYWYQQSLDQGLQFLIQYYNGEERAKGNILERFSAQQFPDLHSELNLSSLELGDSALYFCASSVALTEYGYTFGSGTRLTVV.

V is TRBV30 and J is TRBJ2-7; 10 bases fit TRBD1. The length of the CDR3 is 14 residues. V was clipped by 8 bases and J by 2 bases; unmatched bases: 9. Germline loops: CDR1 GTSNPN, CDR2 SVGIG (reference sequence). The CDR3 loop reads CAAATGTGAYEQYF. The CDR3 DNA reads TGTGCCGCTGCGACCGGGACAGGGGCCTACGAGCAGTACTTC.

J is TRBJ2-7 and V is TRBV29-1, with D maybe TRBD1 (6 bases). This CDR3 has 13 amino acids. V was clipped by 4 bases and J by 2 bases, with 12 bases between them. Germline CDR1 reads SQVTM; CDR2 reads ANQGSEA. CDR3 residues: CSVVGQGPYEQYF. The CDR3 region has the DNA TGCAGCGTTGTAGGGCAGGGGCCCTACGAGCAGTACTTC.

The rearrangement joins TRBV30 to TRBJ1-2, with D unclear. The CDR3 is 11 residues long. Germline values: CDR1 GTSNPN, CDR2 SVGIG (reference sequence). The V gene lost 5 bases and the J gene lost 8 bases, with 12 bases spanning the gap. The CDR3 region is CAWGEGQGYTF. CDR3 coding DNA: TGTGCCTGGGGGGAGGGCCAGGGCTACACCTTC.

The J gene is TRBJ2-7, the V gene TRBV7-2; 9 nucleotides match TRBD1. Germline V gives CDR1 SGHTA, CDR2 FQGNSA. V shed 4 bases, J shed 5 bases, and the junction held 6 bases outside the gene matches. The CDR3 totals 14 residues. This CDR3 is CASSSGTGSHEQYF. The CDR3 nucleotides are TGTGCCAGCAGCTCAGGGACAGGGAGCCACGAGCAGTACTTC.

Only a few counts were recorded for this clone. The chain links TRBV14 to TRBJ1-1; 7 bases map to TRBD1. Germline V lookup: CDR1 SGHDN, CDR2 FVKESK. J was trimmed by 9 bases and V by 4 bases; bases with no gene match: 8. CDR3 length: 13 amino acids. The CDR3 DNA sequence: TGTGCCAGCAGCCTATACGGGACAGCTAAAGCTTTCTTT. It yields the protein CASSLYGTAKAFF.

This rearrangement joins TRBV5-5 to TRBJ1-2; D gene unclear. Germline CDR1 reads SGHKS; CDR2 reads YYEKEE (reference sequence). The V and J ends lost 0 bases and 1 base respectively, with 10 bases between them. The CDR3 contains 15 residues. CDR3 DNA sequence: TGTGCCAGCAGCTTGGTCCCAGACGATAACTATGGCTACACCTTC. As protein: CASSLVPDDNYGYTF.

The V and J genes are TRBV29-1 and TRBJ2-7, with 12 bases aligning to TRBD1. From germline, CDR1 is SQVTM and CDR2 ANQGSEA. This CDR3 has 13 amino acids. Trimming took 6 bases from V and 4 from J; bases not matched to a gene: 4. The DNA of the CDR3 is TGCAGCGTGGGGACAGGGGGCGAGTACGAGCAGTACTTC. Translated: CSVGTGGEYEQYF.

The CDR3 DNA reads as TGTGCCAGTAGCCGCGGGTACAATGACGAGCAGTACTTC. Its translation is CASSRGYNDEQYF. This chain links TRBV19 with TRBJ2-7; perhaps TRBD2 as D (5 bases). CDR3 length: 13 amino acids. Germline V CDR1 and CDR2: LNHDA, SQIVND (reference sequence). The V end lost 6 bases, the J end lost 5 bases, and 14 bases lay between the germline ends.

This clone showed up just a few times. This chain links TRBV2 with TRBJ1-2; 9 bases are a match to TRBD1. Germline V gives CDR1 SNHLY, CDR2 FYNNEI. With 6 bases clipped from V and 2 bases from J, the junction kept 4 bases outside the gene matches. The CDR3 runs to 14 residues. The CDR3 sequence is CASSLDRGNYGYTF. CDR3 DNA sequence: TGTGCCAGCAGCCTCGACAGGGGGAACTATGGCTACACCTTC. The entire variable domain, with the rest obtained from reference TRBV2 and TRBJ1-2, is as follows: EPEVTQTPSHQVTQMGQEVILRCVPISNHLYFYWYRQILGQKVEFLVSFYNNEISEKSEIFDDQFSVERPDGSNFTLKIRSTKLEDSAMYFCASSLDRGNYGYTFGSGTRLTVV.

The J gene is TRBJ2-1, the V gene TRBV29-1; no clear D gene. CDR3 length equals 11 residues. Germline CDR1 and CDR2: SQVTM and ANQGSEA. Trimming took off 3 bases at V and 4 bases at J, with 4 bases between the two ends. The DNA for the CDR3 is TGCAGCGTTGACCAGTACAATGAGCAGTTCTTC. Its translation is CSVDQYNEQFF.

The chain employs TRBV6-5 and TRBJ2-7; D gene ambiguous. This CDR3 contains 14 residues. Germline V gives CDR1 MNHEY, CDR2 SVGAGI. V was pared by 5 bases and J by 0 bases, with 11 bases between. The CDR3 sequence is CASSPQWGSYEQYF. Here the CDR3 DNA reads TGTGCCAGCAGTCCCCAGTGGGGCTCCTACGAGCAGTACTTC.